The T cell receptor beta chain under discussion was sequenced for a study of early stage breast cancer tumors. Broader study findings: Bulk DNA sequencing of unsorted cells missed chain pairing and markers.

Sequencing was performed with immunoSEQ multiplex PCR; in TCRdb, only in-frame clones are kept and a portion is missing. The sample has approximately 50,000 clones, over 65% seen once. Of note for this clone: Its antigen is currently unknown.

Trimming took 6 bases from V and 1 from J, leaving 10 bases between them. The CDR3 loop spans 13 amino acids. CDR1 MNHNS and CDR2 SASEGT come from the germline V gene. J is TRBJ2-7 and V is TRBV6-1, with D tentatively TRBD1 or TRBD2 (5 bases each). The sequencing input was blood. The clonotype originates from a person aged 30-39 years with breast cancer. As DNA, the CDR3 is TGTGCCAGCAGACCAGGGAGTTCCTACGAGCAGTACTTC. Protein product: CASRPGSSYEQYF.